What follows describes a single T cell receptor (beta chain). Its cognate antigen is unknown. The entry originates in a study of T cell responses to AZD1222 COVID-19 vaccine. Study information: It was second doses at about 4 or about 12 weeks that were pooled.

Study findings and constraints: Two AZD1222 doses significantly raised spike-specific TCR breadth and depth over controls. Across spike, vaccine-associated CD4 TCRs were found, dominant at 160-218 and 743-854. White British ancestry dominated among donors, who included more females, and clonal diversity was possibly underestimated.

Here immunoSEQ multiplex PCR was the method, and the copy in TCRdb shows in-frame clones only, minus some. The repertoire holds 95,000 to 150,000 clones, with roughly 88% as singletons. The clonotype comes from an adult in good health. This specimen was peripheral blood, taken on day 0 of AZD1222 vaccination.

DNA for the CDR3: TGTGCCAGCAGTGAAGGCCCCGACAGAAACTATGGCTACACCTTC. Its protein is CASSEGPDRNYGYTF. The chain couples TRBV6-1 to TRBJ1-2, with D maybe TRBD1 (5 bases). CDR1 MNHNS and CDR2 SASEGT come from the germline V gene. V was cut by 1 base and J by 2 bases, with 11 bases left in between. CDR3 length: 15 amino acids.